Below are 4 T cell receptor beta chains sequenced from a single sample in a study of cytomegalovirus exposure and HLA in healthy donors. Sequencing used immunoSEQ multiplex PCR; TCRdb keeps in-frame clones, though not all of them. The sample has more than 110,000 clones; approximately 85% are singletons. The specimen was PBMCs. The receptor source for this set is a woman in her thirties in good health and CMV-seronegative.

This clone was seen a few times. The chain joins TRBV5-1 to TRBJ2-7; no clear D gene. Germline CDR1 is SGHRS and CDR2 is YFSETQ. The CDR3 loop spans 11 amino acids. V shed 5 bases and J shed 5 bases, with 8 bases lying between them. The DNA of the CDR3 is TGCGCCAGCAGGTTACAAAACGAGCAGTACTTC. Residues: CASRLQNEQYF. Full variable domain (outside the CDR3, taken from reference TRBV5-1 and TRBJ2-7): KAGVTQTPRYLIKTRGQQVTLSCSPISGHRSVSWYQQTPGQGLQFLFEYFSETQRNKGNFPGRFSGRQFSNSRSEMNVSTLELGDSALYLCASRLQNEQYFGPGTRLTVT.

This clone was counted a few times. The chain uses TRBV7-2 and TRBJ2-7; TRBD2 matches at 11 bases. Germline V lookup: CDR1 SGHTA, CDR2 FQGNSA. This CDR3 has 14 residues. The V segment lost 5 bases and the J segment 3 bases; nucleotides outside the gene matches: 3. In DNA form, the CDR3 reads TGTGCCAGCAGCGCGACTAGCGGGATCTACGAGCAGTACTTC. Encoded protein: CASSATSGIYEQYF. The full variable domain, with the rest looked up from reference TRBV7-2 and TRBJ2-7, is GAGVSQSPSNKVTEKGKDVELRCDPISGHTALYWYRQSLGQGLEFLIYFQGNSAPDKSGLPSDRFSAERTGGSVSTLTIQRTQQEDSAVYLCASSATSGIYEQYFGPGTRLTVT.

This clone was detected a few times. Other DNA sequences within the sample encode an identical CDR3. The chain has TRBV18 and TRBJ1-2; 11 nucleotides line up with TRBD1. The CDR3 runs 15 residues. Trimming removed 3 bases from V and 2 bases from J; junction bases left unmatched: 2. CDR1 is KGHSH and CDR2 is LQKENI in the germline V gene. CDR3 sequence (DNA): TGTGCCAGCTCACCGGGACAGGGGGTGAACTATGGCTACACCTTC. Encoded protein: CASSPGQGVNYGYTF.

This clone was seen more than once but under ten times. The CDR3 protein is CASSLFGRGIAALHF. The CDR3 DNA follows: TGTGCCAGCAGCTTGTTTGGGCGGGGTATTGCGGCCCTCCACTTT. This rearrangement joins TRBV7-8 to TRBJ1-6; D ambiguous. The CDR3 contains 15 residues. V lost 3 bases and J 14 bases, leaving 20 bases between the germline ends. Germline CDR1 SGHVS, CDR2 FQNEAQ.